The 16 T cell receptor beta chains below were found in one sample sequenced in a study of cytomegalovirus exposure and HLA in healthy donors. Researchers ran the PCR with 60 Vbeta and 13 Jbeta primers. Measured with immunoSEQ multiplex PCR; TCRdb has only the in-frame clones, and not every one. The data contain roughly 130,000 clones, around 80% of them singletons. Sample: PBMCs. Every receptor here comes from a human donor in good health.

This rearrangement joins TRBV2 to TRBJ2-7; 8 bases agree with TRBD1. There are 17 residues in the CDR3. V dropped 7 bases and J dropped 0; count of bases not matched to a gene: 14. Germline V gene data show CDR1 as SNHLY and CDR2 as FYNNEI. The CDR3 here is CASTIGARGPSSYEQYF. CDR3 bases: TGTGCCAGCACAATCGGCGCCAGGGGGCCAAGCTCCTACGAGCAGTACTTC.

The chain combines TRBV27 with TRBJ1-5; the D gene is possibly TRBD1 (6 bases). Trimming took 8 bases from V and 5 from J, leaving 19 bases between them. The CDR3 is 15 amino acids. In germline, CDR1 is MNHEY, CDR2 SMNVEV (reference sequence). DNA for the CDR3: TGTGCCAGCCGAAATACCGGGACAATCCATCAGCCCCAGCATTTT. This gives the protein CASRNTGTIHQPQHF.

The chain is built from TRBV4-1 and TRBJ1-5; D is uncertain. The germline V gene encodes CDR1 MGHRA and CDR2 YSYEKL. Trimming stripped 2 bases from V and 0 bases from J, with 17 bases between. The CDR3 contains 18 residues. The chain's CDR3 is CASSQHNDRGYSNQPQHF. CDR3 bases: TGCGCCAGCAGCCAACATAATGACCGGGGTTATAGCAATCAGCCCCAGCATTTT.

This rearrangement joins TRBV5-6 to TRBJ2-3; TRBD2 matches at 13 bases. Germline assignment: CDR1 SGHDT and CDR2 YYEEEE. This CDR3 is built from 17 residues. Trimming took 3 bases from V and 2 from J; bases not matched to a gene: 6. CDR3 residues: CASSSGLAGAITDTQYF. As DNA, the CDR3 is TGTGCCAGCAGCTCTGGACTAGCGGGGGCCATCACAGATACGCAGTATTTT.

The V and J genes are TRBV4-1 and TRBJ1-1, with D tentatively TRBD1 (6 bases). Trimming shortened V by 2 bases and J by 8 bases, and 24 bases separated the two germline ends. Germline values: CDR1 MGHRA, CDR2 YSYEKL. The CDR3 extends over 17 amino acids. CDR3 bases: TGCGCCAGCAGCCAACCTACTCAGCGTTCAGGGGTTACCGAAGCTTTCTTT. It is translated as CASSQPTQRSGVTEAFF.

The chain couples TRBV21-1 to TRBJ2-1; whether TRBD1, the table's D call, matches the DNA was not checked. TRBV21-1 is a pseudogene segment. The CDR3 spans 13 residues. The CDR3 region is CASRGSDTNEQFF. CDR3 DNA: TGTGCCAGCAGAGGTTCGGACACTAATGAGCAGTTCTTC.

The chain joins TRBV4-1 to TRBJ2-3; tentative D call: TRBD2 (7 bases). Germline CDR1 MGHRA, CDR2 YSYEKL. There are 17 residues in the CDR3. V was shortened by 0 bases and J by 1 base, with 14 bases between the two germline ends. CDR3: CASSQEGGGGGTDTQYF. The CDR3 DNA reads TGCGCCAGCAGCCAAGAGGGGGGCGGGGGAGGCACAGATACGCAGTATTTT.

The V gene is TRBV7-9, the J gene TRBJ1-2; a weak D match, TRBD1 (5 bases). The CDR3 covers 13 residues. V was trimmed by 5 bases and J by 4 bases, leaving 11 bases between them. The V gene's germline CDR1 is SEHNR and CDR2 FQNEAQ (reference sequence). The CDR3 nucleotides are TGTGCCAGCAGCCTGACAGAACGCTATGGCTACACCTTC. Amino acids: CASSLTERYGYTF.

In its sample, this clone was seen a few times. The J gene is TRBJ2-3, the V gene TRBV5-8, with TRBD1 matching 9 bases. The CDR3 is 15 amino acids. CDR1 and CDR2 (germline): SGHTS, YDEGEE. V was clipped by 1 base and J by 4 bases; unmatched bases: 4. CDR3 sequence (DNA): TGTGCCAGCAGCTTGAACAGGGGGCGATCAGATACGCAGTATTTT. Amino acid sequence: CASSLNRGRSDTQYF.

This chain links TRBV4-1 with TRBJ1-3; TRBD1 is a possible D gene (6 bases). Trimming cost V 2 bases and J 4 bases, with 18 bases left between them. Germline V gene sequence: CDR1 MGHRA, CDR2 YSYEKL. The CDR3 totals 17 residues. The CDR3, as DNA: TGCGCCAGCAGCCAATACCCAACAGGGTCCTCAGGAAACACCATATATTTT. Protein sequence: CASSQYPTGSSGNTIYF.

The chain couples TRBV19 to TRBJ1-5, with D maybe TRBD1 (5 bases). Germline V gives CDR1 LNHDA, CDR2 SQIVND (reference sequence). Between the trimmed V and J ends, which lost 4 bases and 0 bases, there was a span of 13 bases. The CDR3 spans 16 residues. The DNA for the CDR3 is TGTGCCAGTAGTAGGGGGAGGTTTTATAGCAATCAGCCCCAGCATTTT. It specifies CASSRGRFYSNQPQHF.

The chain uses TRBV19 and TRBJ1-5; D gene uncertain. The CDR3 consists of 14 residues. V lost 5 bases, J lost 5 bases, and 13 bases lay in between. Germline CDR1 and CDR2: LNHDA and SQIVND (reference sequence). This chain's CDR3 is CASSLPTRDQPQHF. CDR3 DNA sequence: TGTGCCAGTAGTCTCCCCACTCGCGATCAGCCCCAGCATTTT.

V and J are TRBV12-5 and TRBJ1-5; D is ambiguous. V lost 0 bases to trimming and J lost 6 bases, with 12 bases between them. Germline-derived CDR1 and CDR2 are LGHNT and FRNRAP. The CDR3 has 15 amino acids. The CDR3 DNA follows: TGTGCTAGTGGTTTGGTAACCCCCGGAGGTCAGCCCCAGCATTTT. Protein: CASGLVTPGGQPQHF.

This clone was detected only a few times. The chain's CDR3 is CASSFQGYEQYF. The CDR3 DNA sequence: TGTGCCAGTAGCTTCCAGGGGTACGAGCAGTACTTC. This chain links TRBV19 with TRBJ2-7; perhaps TRBD1 as D (6 bases). Germline loops: CDR1 LNHDA, CDR2 SQIVND (reference sequence). The CDR3 length is 12 residues. The V end was cut by 6 bases, the J end by 4 bases, with 10 bases between. The variable domain in full, with the rest retrieved from reference TRBV19 and TRBJ2-7, is DGGITQSPKYLFRKEGQNVTLSCEQNLNHDAMYWYRQDPGQGLRLIYYSQIVNDFQKGDIAEGYSVSREKKESFPLTVTSAQKNPTAFYLCASSFQGYEQYFGPGTRLTVT.

The table lists this clone with a count of one. The chain combines TRBV9 with TRBJ1-6; 7 bases agree with TRBD1. This CDR3 has 14 residues. Germline assignment: CDR1 SGDLS and CDR2 YYNGEE. V lost 7 bases to trimming and J lost 10 bases; unmatched junction nucleotides: 11. The CDR3 loop reads CASHPGTDGSPLHF. For the CDR3, the DNA is TGTGCCAGCCACCCCGGGACAGACGGATCACCCCTCCACTTT.

This chain uses TRBV9 with TRBJ2-5, with 7 bases lining up with TRBD2. Germline CDR1 and CDR2: SGDLS and YYNGEE. CDR3 length: 15 amino acids. V lost 0 bases, J lost 4 bases, and 6 bases stayed unmatched. The CDR3 loop is CASSVGSGGRETQYF. The CDR3, as DNA: TGTGCCAGCAGCGTAGGCTCGGGGGGTAGAGAGACCCAGTACTTC. The whole variable domain, remainder taken from reference TRBV9 and TRBJ2-5, is DSGVTQTPKHLITATGQRVTLRCSPRSGDLSVYWYQQSLDQGLQFLIQYYNGEERAKGNILERFSAQQFPDLHSELNLSSLELGDSALYFCASSVGSGGRETQYFGPGTRLLVL.